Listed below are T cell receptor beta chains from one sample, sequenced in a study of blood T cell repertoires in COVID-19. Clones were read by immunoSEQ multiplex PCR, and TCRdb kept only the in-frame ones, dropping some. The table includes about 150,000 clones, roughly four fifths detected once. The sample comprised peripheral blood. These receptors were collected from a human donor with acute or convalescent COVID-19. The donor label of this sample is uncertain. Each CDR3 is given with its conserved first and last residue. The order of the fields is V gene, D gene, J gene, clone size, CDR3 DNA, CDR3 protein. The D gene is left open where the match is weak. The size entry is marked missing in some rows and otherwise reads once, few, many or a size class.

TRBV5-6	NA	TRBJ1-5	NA	TGTGCCAGCAGCTTGAGAGGACTTAGCAATCAGCCCCAGCATTTT	CASSLRGLSNQPQHF
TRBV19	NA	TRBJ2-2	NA	TGTGCCAGTAGTATTCCTCCCGGGGAGCTGTTTTTT	CASSIPPGELFF
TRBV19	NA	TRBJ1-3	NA	TGTGCCAGTAGTTCCGGGACACCTGGAAACACCATATATTTT	CASSSGTPGNTIYF
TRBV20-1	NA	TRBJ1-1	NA	TGCAGTGCTAGTGCGGGGGGGGTTCGTACTGAAGCTTTCTTT	CSASAGGVRTEAFF
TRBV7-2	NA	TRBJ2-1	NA	TGTGCCAGCAGCTCGGCAGGGTTCAATGAGCAGTTCTTC	CASSSAGFNEQFF
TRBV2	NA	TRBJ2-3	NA	TGTGCCAGCGGTATAGTGGTAGATACGCAGTATTTT	CASGIVVDTQYF
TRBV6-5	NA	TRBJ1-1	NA	TGTGCCAGCAGTTACTCGATCCGGGGGGCCGAGGCTTTCTTT	CASSYSIRGAEAFF
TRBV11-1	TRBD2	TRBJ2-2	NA	TGTGCCAGCAGCTTATTGGCGGGGGTGTTCACCGGGGAGCTGTTTTTT	CASSLLAGVFTGELFF
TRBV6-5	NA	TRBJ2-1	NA	TGTGCCAGCGGGCCTGGTCCTTTATACAATGAGCAGTTCTTC	CASGPGPLYNEQFF
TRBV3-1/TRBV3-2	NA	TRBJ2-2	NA	TGTGCCAGCAGCGGTAGACAGCACGGGGAGCTGTTTTTT	CASSGRQHGELFF
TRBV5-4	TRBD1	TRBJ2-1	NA	TGTGCCAGCAGCCTTGGGACAGCGAATGAGCAGTTCTTC	CASSLGTANEQFF
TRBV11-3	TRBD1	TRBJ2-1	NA	TGTGCCAGCAGCGGACGGGACAGTGGCAATGAGCAGTTCTTC	CASSGRDSGNEQFF
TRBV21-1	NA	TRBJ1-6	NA	TGTGCCAGGCCCATACCTAAGACAGGAAATAATTCACCCCTCCACTTT	CARPIPKTGNNSPLHF
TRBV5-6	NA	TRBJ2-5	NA	TGTGCCAGCAGCCCCACAGGACAAGAGACCCAGTACTTC	CASSPTGQETQYF
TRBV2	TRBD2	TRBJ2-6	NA	TGTGCCAGCAACGGGGGGGAAGGGGCCGCAACGACTGGGGCCAACGTCCTGACTTTC	CASNGGEGAATTGANVLTF
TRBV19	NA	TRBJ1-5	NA	TGTGCCAGTATGAGAGGGGGTGGTCAGCCCCAGCATTTT	CASMRGGGQPQHF
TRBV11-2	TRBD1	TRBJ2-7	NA	TGTGCCAGCAGCTTAGATTCCCCCGGGACAGCCTACGAGCAGTACTTC	CASSLDSPGTAYEQYF
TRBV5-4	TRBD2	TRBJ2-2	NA	TGTGCCAGCAGCTGGGGACTAGCGGGGGGACGGACCGGGGAGCTGTTTTTT	CASSWGLAGGRTGELFF
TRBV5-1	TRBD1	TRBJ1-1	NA	TGCGCCAGCAGCAGCTCGACAGGGGGCGCGGTCACTGAAGCTTTCTTT	CASSSSTGGAVTEAFF
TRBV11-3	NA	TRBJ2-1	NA	TGTGCCAGCAGCCGAAGAGGGGGGGCAGGTGAGCAGTTCTTC	CASSRRGGAGEQFF
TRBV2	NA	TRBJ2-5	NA	TGTGCCAGCAGCGGTGCCCCCCGAGAGACCCAGTACTTC	CASSGAPRETQYF
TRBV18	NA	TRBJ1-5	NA	TGTGCCAGCTCACCGGGGGGTTCCCATCAGCCCCAGCATTTT	CASSPGGSHQPQHF
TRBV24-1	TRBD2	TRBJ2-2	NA	TGTGCCACCAGCCGGACTAGCGGGGACACCGGGGAGCTGTTTTTT	CATSRTSGDTGELFF
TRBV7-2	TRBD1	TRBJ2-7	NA	TGTGCCAGCAGCTTAGCGGTACAGGGGATCACCGAGCAGTACTTC	CASSLAVQGITEQYF
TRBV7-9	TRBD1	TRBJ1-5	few	TGTGCCAGCAGCTTAGGGACAGGGAACAATCAGCCCCAGCATTTT	CASSLGTGNNQPQHF
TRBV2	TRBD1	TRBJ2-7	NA	TGTGCCAGCAGTAAGGGGGCAGGCCTCTACGAGCAGTACTTC	CASSKGAGLYEQYF
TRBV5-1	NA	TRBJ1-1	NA	TGCGCCAGCAACGTGGGCAACCCGGGGACTGAAGCTTTCTTT	CASNVGNPGTEAFF
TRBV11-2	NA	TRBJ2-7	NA	TGTGCCAACAGCTTAAGGGGCTACGAGCAGTACTTC	CANSLRGYEQYF
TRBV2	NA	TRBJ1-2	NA	TGTGCCAGTGAGAACCAGGGCTACTATGGCTACACCTTC	CASENQGYYGYTF
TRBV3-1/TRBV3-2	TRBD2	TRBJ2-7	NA	TGTGCCAGCAGCCCTCCTCTCACCTTAGCGGGGGTTTACTTC	CASSPPLTLAGVYF
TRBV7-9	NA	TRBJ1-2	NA	TGTGCCAGCAGCTCGACAGCTTATGGCTACACCTTC	CASSSTAYGYTF
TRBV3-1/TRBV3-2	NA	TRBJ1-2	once	TGTGCCAGCAGTCCGCCAGGGCATGGCTACACCTTC	CASSPPGHGYTF
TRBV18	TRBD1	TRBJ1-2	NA	TGTGCCAGCTCACCTCCGTCGGGACAGGAGAGGGGATTCAGGTATGGCTACACCTTC	CASSPPSGQERGFRYGYTF
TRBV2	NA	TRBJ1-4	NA	TGTGCCAGCAGTGCCCAGCCTCTGGGCTCTGAAAAACTGTTTTTT	CASSAQPLGSEKLFF
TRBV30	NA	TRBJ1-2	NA	TGTGCCTGGAATCCACAGTACGGAAGCTATGGCTACACCTTC	CAWNPQYGSYGYTF
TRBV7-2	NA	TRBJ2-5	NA	TGTGCCAGCAGCTATAGAAGGGTACGGGGCCAAGAGACCCAGTACTTC	CASSYRRVRGQETQYF
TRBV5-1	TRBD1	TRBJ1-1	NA	TGCGCCAGCAGCTGGGGACACACTCCGCCGTCCCGGGACAGACCGAACACTGAAGCTTTCTTT	CASSWGHTPPSRDRPNTEAFF
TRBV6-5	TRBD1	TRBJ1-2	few	TGTGCCAGCACCGGGACAGGGCCCCATGGCTACACCTTC	CASTGTGPHGYTF